This T cell receptor (beta chain) was profiled in a study of T cell repertoires in cytomegalovirus infection. Trimming left V 6 bases short and J 5 bases short, with 13 bases between. The CDR3 has 13 residues. Using its own MiXCR run on the reads, TCRdb lists one record per CDR3 protein. Seen here are approximately 500,000 distinct CDR3 sequences, around 11% observed once, and the top ten hold 10%. This clonotype was recorded many times. This TCR came from a human donor in good health (CMV status not recorded). Some clones in this sample may be carry-over from other donors' samples. Sequencing input: PBMCs. This chain connects TRBV12-3 or TRBV12-4 to TRBJ2-5, with D possibly being TRBD1 or TRBD2 (5 bases each). The CDR3 DNA reads as TGTGCCAGCAGCATTACGGGGACCGAGACCCAGTACTTC. Translation: CASSITGTETQYF.